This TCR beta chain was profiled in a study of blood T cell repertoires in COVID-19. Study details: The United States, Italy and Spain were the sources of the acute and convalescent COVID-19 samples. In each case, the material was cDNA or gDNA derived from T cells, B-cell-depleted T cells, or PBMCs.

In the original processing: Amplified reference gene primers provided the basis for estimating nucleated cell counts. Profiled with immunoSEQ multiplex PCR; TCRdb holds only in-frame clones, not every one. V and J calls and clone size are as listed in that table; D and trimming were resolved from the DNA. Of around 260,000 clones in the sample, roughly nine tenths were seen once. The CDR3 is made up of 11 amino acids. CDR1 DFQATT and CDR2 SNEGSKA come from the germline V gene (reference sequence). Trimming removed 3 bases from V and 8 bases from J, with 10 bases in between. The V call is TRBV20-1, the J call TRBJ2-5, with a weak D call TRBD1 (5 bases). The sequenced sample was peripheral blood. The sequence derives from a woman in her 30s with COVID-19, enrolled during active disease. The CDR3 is CSASQGRTQYF. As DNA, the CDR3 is TGCAGTGCTAGCCAGGGCAGAACCCAGTACTTC.